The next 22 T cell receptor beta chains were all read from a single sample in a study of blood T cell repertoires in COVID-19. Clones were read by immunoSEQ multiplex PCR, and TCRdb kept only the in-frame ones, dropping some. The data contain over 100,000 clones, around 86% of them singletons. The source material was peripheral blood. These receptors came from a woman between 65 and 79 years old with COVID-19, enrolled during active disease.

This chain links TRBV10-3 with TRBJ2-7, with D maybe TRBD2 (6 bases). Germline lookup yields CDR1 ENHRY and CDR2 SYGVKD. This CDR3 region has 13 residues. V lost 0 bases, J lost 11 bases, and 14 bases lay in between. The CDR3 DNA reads TGTGCCATCAGTGAGTCGCGCGAAAAGCGGGAGTACTTC. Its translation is CAISESREKREYF.

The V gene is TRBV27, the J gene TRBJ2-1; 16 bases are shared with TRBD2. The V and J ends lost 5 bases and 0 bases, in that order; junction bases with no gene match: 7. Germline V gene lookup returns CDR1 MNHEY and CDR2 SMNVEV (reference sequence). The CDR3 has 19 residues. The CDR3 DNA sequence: TGTGCCAGCAGTATCACCGGGACTAGCGGGGGGGCCTCCTACAATGAGCAGTTCTTC. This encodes CASSITGTSGGASYNEQFF.

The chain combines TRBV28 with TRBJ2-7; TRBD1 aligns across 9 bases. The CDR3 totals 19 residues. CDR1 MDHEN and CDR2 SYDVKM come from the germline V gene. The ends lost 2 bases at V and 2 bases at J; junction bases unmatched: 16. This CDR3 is CASSLRHPRAGQGTYEQYF. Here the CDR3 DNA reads TGTGCCAGCAGTTTACGTCATCCTCGCGCCGGACAGGGGACCTACGAGCAGTACTTC. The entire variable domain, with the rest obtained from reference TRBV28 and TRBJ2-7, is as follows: DVKVTQSSRYLVKRTGEKVFLECVQDMDHENMFWYRQDPGLGLRLIYFSYDVKMKEKGDIPEGYSVSREKKERFSLILESASTNQTSMYLCASSLRHPRAGQGTYEQYFGPGTRLTVT.

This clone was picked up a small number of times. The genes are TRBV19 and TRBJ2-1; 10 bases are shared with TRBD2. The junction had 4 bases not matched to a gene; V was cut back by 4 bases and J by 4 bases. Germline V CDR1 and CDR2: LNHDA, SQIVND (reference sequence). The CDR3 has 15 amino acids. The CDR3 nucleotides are TGTGCCAGTAGTAGCCTTAGCGGGGGGTACAATGAGCAGTTCTTC. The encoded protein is CASSSLSGGYNEQFF.

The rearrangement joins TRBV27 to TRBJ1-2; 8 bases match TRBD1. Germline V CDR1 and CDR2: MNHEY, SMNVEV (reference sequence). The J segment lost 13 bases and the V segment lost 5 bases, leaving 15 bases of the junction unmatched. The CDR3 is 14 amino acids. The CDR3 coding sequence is TGTGCCAGCAGTGTCGACAGGGGTCCCGCTTCGTTCACCTTC. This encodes CASSVDRGPASFTF.

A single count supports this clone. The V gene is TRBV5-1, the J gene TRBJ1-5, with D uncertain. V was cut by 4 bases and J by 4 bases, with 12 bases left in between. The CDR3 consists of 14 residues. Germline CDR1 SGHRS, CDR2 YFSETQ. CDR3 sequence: CASSVDGRNQPQHF. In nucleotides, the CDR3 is TGCGCCAGCAGCGTGGACGGTCGGAATCAGCCCCAGCATTTT.

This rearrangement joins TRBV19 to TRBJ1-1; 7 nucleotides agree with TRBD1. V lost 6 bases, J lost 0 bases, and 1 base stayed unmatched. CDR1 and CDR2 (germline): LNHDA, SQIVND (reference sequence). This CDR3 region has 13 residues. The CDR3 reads CASRTGLNTEAFF. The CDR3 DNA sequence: TGTGCCAGTAGGACAGGGTTGAACACTGAAGCTTTCTTT.

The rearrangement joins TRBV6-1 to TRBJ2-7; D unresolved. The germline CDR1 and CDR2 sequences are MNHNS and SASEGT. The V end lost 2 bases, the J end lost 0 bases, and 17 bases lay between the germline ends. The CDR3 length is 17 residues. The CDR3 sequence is CASSEFMWPESSYEQYF. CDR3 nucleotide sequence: TGTGCCAGCAGTGAATTTATGTGGCCGGAGAGCTCCTACGAGCAGTACTTC.

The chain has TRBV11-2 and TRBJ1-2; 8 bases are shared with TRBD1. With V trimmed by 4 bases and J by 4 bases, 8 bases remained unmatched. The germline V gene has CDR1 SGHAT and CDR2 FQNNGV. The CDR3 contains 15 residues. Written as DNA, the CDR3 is TGTGCCAGCAGCTCAGACAGGGGTCCGTTCTATGGCTACACCTTC. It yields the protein CASSSDRGPFYGYTF.

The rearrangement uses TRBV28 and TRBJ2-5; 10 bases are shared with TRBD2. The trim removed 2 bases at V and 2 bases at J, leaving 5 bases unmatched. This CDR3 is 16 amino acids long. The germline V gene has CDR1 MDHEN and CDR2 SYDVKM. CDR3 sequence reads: CASSLKIAGGQETQYF. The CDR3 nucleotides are TGTGCCAGCAGTTTAAAGATAGCGGGGGGTCAAGAGACCCAGTACTTC.

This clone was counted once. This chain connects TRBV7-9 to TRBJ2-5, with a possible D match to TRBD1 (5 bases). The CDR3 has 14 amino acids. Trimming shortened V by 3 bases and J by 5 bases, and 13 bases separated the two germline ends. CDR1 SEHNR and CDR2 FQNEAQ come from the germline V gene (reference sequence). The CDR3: CASSFGGADETQYF. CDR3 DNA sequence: TGTGCCAGCAGCTTTGGTGGGGCCGATGAGACCCAGTACTTC.

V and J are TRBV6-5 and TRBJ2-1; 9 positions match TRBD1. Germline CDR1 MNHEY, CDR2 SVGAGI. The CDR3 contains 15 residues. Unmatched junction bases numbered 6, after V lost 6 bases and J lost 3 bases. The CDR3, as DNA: TGTGCCAGCAGGCTGGGACAGGGTATCTACAATGAGCAGTTCTTC. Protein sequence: CASRLGQGIYNEQFF.

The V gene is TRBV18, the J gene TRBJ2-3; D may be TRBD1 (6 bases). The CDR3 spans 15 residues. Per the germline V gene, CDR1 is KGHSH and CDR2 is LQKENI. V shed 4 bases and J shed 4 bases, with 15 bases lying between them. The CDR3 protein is CASSLQGKGADTQYF. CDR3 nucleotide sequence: TGTGCCAGCTCACTACAGGGCAAAGGGGCAGATACGCAGTATTTT.

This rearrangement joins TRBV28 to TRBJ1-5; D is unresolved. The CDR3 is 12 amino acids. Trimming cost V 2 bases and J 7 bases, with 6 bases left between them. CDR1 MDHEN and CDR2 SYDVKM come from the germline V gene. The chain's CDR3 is CASSLGLQPQHF. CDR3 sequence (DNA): TGTGCCAGCAGTTTAGGGCTACAGCCCCAGCATTTT.

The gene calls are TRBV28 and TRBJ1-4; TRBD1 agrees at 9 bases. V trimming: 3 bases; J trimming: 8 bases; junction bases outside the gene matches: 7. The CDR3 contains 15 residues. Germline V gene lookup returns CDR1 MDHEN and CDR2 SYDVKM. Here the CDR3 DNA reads TGTGCCAGCAGTTTGGGGACAGGGCTCCGGGAAAAACTGTTTTTT. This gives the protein CASSLGTGLREKLFF.

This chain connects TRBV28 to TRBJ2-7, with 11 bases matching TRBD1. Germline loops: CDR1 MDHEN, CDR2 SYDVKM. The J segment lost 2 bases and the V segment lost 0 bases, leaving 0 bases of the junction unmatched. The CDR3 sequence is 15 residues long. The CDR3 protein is CASSLWGQGAYEQYF. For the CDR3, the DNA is TGTGCCAGCAGTTTATGGGGACAGGGGGCCTACGAGCAGTACTTC. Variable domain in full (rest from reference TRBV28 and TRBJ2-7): DVKVTQSSRYLVKRTGEKVFLECVQDMDHENMFWYRQDPGLGLRLIYFSYDVKMKEKGDIPEGYSVSREKKERFSLILESASTNQTSMYLCASSLWGQGAYEQYFGPGTRLTVT.

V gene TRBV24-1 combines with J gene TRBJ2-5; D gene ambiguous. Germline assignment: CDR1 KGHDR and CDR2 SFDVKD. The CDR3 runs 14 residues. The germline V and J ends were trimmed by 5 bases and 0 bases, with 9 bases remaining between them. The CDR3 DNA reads TGTGCCACCAGTGGACCTAGGCACCAAGAGACCCAGTACTTC. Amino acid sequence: CATSGPRHQETQYF.

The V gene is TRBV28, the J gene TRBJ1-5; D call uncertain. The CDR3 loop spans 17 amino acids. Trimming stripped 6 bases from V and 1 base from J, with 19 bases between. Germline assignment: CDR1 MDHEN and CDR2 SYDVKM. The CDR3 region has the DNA TGTGCCAGCAGGTTCGGTGGGAGGGCCACGAGCAATCAGCCCCAGCATTTT. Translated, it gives CASRFGGRATSNQPQHF.

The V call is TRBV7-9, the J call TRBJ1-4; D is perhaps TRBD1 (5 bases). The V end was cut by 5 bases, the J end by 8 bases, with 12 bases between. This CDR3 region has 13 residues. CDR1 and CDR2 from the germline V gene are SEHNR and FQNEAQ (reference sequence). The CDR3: CASSLRAFEKLFF. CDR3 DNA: TGTGCCAGCAGCCTCAGGGCTTTCGAAAAACTGTTTTTT.

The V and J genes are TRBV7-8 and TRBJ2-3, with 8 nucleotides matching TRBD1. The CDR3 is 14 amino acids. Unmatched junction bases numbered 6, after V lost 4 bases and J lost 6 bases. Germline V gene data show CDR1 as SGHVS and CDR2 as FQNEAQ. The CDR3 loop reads CASSSTGGVDTQYF. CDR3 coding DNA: TGTGCCAGCAGCTCCACAGGGGGAGTGGATACGCAGTATTTT.

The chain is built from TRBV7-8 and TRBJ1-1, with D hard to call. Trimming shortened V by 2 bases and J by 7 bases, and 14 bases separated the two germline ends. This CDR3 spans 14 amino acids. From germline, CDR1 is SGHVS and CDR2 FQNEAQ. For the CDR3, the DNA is TGTGCCAGCAGCTTATATAGATTACTTAATGAAGCTTTCTTT. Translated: CASSLYRLLNEAFF. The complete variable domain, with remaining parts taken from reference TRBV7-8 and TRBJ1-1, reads GAGVSQSPRYKVAKRGQDVALRCDPISGHVSLFWYQQALGQGPEFLTYFQNEAQLDKSGLPSDRFFAERPEGSVSTLKIQRTQQEDSAVYLCASSLYRLLNEAFFGQGTRLTVV.

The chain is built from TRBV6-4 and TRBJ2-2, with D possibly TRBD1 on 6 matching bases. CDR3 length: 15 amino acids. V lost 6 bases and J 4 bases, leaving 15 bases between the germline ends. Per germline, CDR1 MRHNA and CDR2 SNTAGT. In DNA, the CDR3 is TGTGCCAGCAGAAGAGACAGGTTGAGCACCGGGGAGCTGTTTTTT. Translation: CASRRDRLSTGELFF.